This entry lists 13 T cell receptor beta chains sequenced from one sample in a study of T cells in women clearing cervical HPV infection. Here immunoSEQ multiplex PCR was the method, and the copy in TCRdb shows in-frame clones only, minus some. Recorded here are about 22,000 clones; the top ten clones represent 10% to 15%. The sequenced material came from blood buffy coat. The origin of the receptors is a woman between 18 and 75 years old with a cervical HPV16 infection that either progressed to CIN3+ or cleared (not recorded which).

With regard to this clone: From the germline J gene comes the end of the CDR3, since the read stops 3 residues before it. The chain uses TRBV4-2 and TRBJ2-1; 14 bases fit TRBD2. The CDR3 is 18 residues long. CDR1 and CDR2 from the germline V gene are LGHNA and YNFKEQ. With V trimmed by 4 bases and J by 6 bases, 11 bases remained unmatched. The sequenced CDR3 bases are TGTGCCAGCAGCCCCTCCACCAATGGACTAGCGGGAGGCAATGAG. Protein product: CASSPSTNGLAGGNE. The full CDR3 protein is CASSPSTNGLAGGNEQFF.

On this clone itself: The read is 3 residues too short to cover the CDR3 end, so that end is filled in from the germline J gene. This sequence joins TRBV20-1 and TRBJ1-2; tentative D call: TRBD1 (5 bases). The V gene lost 0 bases and the J gene lost 0 bases, with 14 bases spanning the gap. Per the germline V gene, CDR1 is DFQATT and CDR2 is SNEGSKA (reference sequence). The CDR3 has 16 residues. The CDR3 here is CSARDLGVVANYGYTF. CDR3 DNA (partial): TGCAGTGCTAGAGATTTAGGGGTGGTTGCTAACTATGGC.

Details on this clone: The observed sequence ends 3 residues before the CDR3 terminus, with the missing tail filled in from the germline J gene. This chain links TRBV7-9 with TRBJ2-4; D is perhaps TRBD1 (5 bases). This CDR3 comprises 13 residues. Germline V gene lookup returns CDR1 SEHNR and CDR2 FQNEAQ (reference sequence). The covered CDR3 bases are TGTGCCAGCAGTTCCAGGGCTTTAGATGGT. Translating gives CASSSRALDG. The whole CDR3 sequence is CASSSRALDGQYF.

A word on this clone: The read ends 3 residues shy of where the CDR3 ends; the end is completed using the germline J gene. V gene TRBV2 combines with J gene TRBJ1-5, with 8 nucleotides matching TRBD1. The CDR3 loop spans 16 amino acids. Germline V gene data show CDR1 as SNHLY and CDR2 as FYNNEI. The V and J ends lost 8 bases and 7 bases, in that order; junction bases with no gene match: 16. The CDR3 sequence is CASGIPGGAGSQPQHF. The sequenced CDR3 bases are TGTGCCAGCGGGATACCAGGGGGCGCCGGGTCCCAGCCC.

The CDR3 DNA, read in part, is TGTGCCAGCAGCTCAAGGACAGGGGAGATTCAAGAGACG. This sequence encodes CASSSRTGEIQET. The full CDR3 protein reads CASSSRTGEIQETQYF. The J gene is TRBJ2-3, the V gene TRBV5-4; 9 positions agree with TRBD1. Coverage ceases 3 residues before the CDR3 finishes, and the germline J gene fills in the end. Germline CDR1 reads SGHNT; CDR2 reads YYREEE (reference sequence). The CDR3 length is 16 residues.

Concerning this clone: The missing CDR3 end, 3 residues past where the read stops, is filled in from the germline J gene. The chain couples TRBV24-1 to TRBJ2-3, with D hard to call. V shed 3 bases and J shed 0 bases, with 6 bases lying between them. The CDR3 contains 14 residues. Germline CDR1 and CDR2: KGHDR and SFDVKD. Incomplete CDR3 DNA: TGTGCCACCAGTGATCCCCCTAGCACAGATACG. This gives the protein CATSDPPSTDT. The full-length CDR3 reads as CATSDPPSTDTQYF.

On this clone: The DNA ends 3 residues before the CDR3 does, and the rest of the CDR3 is filled in from the germline J gene. The chain recombines TRBV20-1 with TRBJ1-1; possibly TRBD1 for D (6 bases). The CDR3 has 16 residues. Trimming removed 3 bases from V and 4 bases from J, with 21 bases in between. The germline V gene has CDR1 DFQATT and CDR2 SNEGSKA (reference sequence). Incomplete CDR3 DNA: TGCAGTGCTAGGCCTTTTATCGGGACACAACGCACTGAA. Protein product: CSARPFIGTQRTE. The whole CDR3 region reads CSARPFIGTQRTEAFF.

The CDR3 sequence: CATSDPGTGGHGELFF. CDR3 DNA, as far as it was read: TGTGCCACCAGTGACCCCGGGACAGGGGGTCACGGGGAG. V gene TRBV24-1 combines with J gene TRBJ2-2; the match to TRBD1 covers 11 bases. The CDR3 end is not reached by the read, which stops 3 residues before it; the germline J gene fills it in. V shed 4 bases, J shed 7 bases, and the junction held 7 bases outside the gene matches. There are 16 residues in the CDR3. The germline CDR1 and CDR2 sequences are KGHDR and SFDVKD.

Comment on this clone: The CDR3 end lies 3 residues beyond the end of the read and is filled in from the germline J gene. The chain has TRBV7-2 and TRBJ2-2; 7 bases agree with TRBD1. The germline gives CDR1 SGHTA, CDR2 FQGNSA. CDR3 size: 15 residues. The sequenced CDR3 bases are TGTGCCAGCAGACTCTCCGGGACAGCTAATTCACCG. This sequence encodes CASRLSGTANSP. The entire CDR3 is CASRLSGTANSPLFF.

Comments on this clone: The read ends 3 residues early relative to the CDR3; the germline J gene fills the gap. This chain connects TRBV23-1 to TRBJ2-7; maybe TRBD1 (6 bases). TRBV23-1 is reported as an ORF; its role is uncertain. The CDR3 contains 15 residues. V shed 6 bases and J shed 2 bases, with 17 bases lying between them. CDR3 loop: CASSRREQGPYEQYF. CDR3 bases read: TGCGCCAGCAGCCGGCGAGAACAGGGACCCTACGAG.

This clone counts as medium-sized (0.01 to 0.1%) by frequency. The read terminates 3 residues before the CDR3 end, so the remaining end is supplied by the germline J gene. This rearrangement joins TRBV29-1 to TRBJ1-2; no definite D call. CDR1 is SQVTM, CDR2 ANQGSEA, per germline. Trimming cost V 7 bases and J 2 bases, with 8 bases left between them. This CDR3 comprises 11 residues. CDR3 bases read: TGCAGCGCCGCCCTAAACTATGGC. Residues: CSAALNYG. The entire CDR3 sequence reads CSAALNYGYTF.

Details on this clone: The CDR3 end lies 3 residues beyond the end of the read and is filled in from the germline J gene. The chain joins TRBV5-1 to TRBJ1-3; no clear D. V was shortened by 3 bases and J by 0 bases, with 4 bases between the two germline ends. The CDR3 has 13 amino acids. Germline CDR1 and CDR2: SGHRS and YFSETQ. The covered CDR3 bases are TGCGCCAGCAGCTCGGGCTCTGGAAACACC. This translates into CASSSGSGNT. The CDR3 reads in full as CASSSGSGNTIYF.

As to this clone: The CDR3 goes on 3 residues after the read ends, and that part is filled in from the germline J gene. V gene TRBV29-1 combines with J gene TRBJ2-1, with 8 nucleotides matching TRBD2. CDR1 is SQVTM and CDR2 is ANQGSEA in the germline V gene. The CDR3 loop spans 15 amino acids. V lost 2 bases, J lost 6 bases, and 9 bases stayed unmatched. CDR3 sequence reads: CSVEKRRGGINEQFF. Partial CDR3 DNA: TGCAGCGTTGAAAAGCGTCGGGGGGGGATCAATGAG.